This T cell receptor (beta chain) emerged from a study of blood T cell repertoires in COVID-19. Whole-study context: COVID-19 samples collected from the United States, Italy and Spain covered acute and convalescent phases. T cells, B-cell-depleted T cells, or PBMCs provided the cDNA or gDNA that served as material.

Per the authors' pipeline: How many nucleated cells were present was estimated from reference gene primer amplification. Produced via immunoSEQ multiplex PCR; TCRdb's table is partial and in-frame only. V and J calls and clone size follow that table, whereas D and trimming were derived from the DNA. The data contain about 310,000 clones, around 87% of them singletons. Trimming shortened V by 1 base and J by 8 bases, and 5 bases separated the two germline ends. The length of the CDR3 is 12 residues. Per germline, CDR1 LNHDA and CDR2 SQIVND (reference sequence). The clonotype originates from a woman aged 50 to 60 who had recovered from COVID-19. The chain carries TRBV19 and TRBJ1-4; no clear D gene. The sequenced sample was peripheral blood. CDR3 loop: CASSIVTEKLFF. CDR3 in DNA: TGTGCCAGTAGTATAGTAACAGAAAAACTGTTTTTT.